A selection of T cell receptor beta chains follows, all from one sample in a study of blood T cell repertoires in COVID-19. The protocol was immunoSEQ multiplex PCR, while the TCRdb copy is restricted to in-frame clones and leaves out a portion. The sample carries 40,000 or so clones, roughly nine tenths recorded once. Material: peripheral blood. Receptors originate from a man in his forties or fifties with active COVID-19. The CDR3 runs from the conserved cysteine through the conserved F or W. A D gene is named only where the DNA matches it firmly. Size values are once, few and many counts, or a class for expanded clones, and some rows have none.

. TRBJ2-7 TRBD2 TRBV11-2 TGTGCCAGCAGCTTGGGACTAGCGGGTGTGTACGAGCAGTACTTC CASSLGLAGVYEQYF
. TRBJ2-7 . TRBV23-1 TGCGCCAGCAGTCAATCGTTTGGCGGGACCTTCTACGAGCAGTACTTC CASSQSFGGTFYEQYF
few TRBJ2-7 . TRBV6-2/TRBV6-3 TGTGCCAGCAGTTACTCTTTCAACGAGCAGTACTTC CASSYSFNEQYF
. TRBJ2-7 . TRBV4-2 TGTGCCAGCAGCCAAGAAGTCTTAGCCTACGAGCAGTACTTC CASSQEVLAYEQYF
. TRBJ1-6 . TRBV9 TGTGCCAGCAGCGTAGGGAGTAGCCCCCTCCACTTT CASSVGSSPLHF
. TRBJ1-2 TRBD1 TRBV28 TGTGCCAGCAGGACAGGGCCGGGGGGCTACACCTTC CASRTGPGGYTF
. TRBJ1-4 TRBD1 TRBV30 TGTGCCTGGAGCCCGCCGGACAGGGTCCAAACTAATGAAAAACTGTTTTTT CAWSPPDRVQTNEKLFF
. TRBJ2-3 . TRBV9 TGTGCCAGCAGCCGAAACGTACTTACCACAGATACGCAGTATTTT CASSRNVLTTDTQYF
. TRBJ2-1 . TRBV29-1 TGCAGCGTTGACCAGGCCAGTGAGCAGTTCTTC CSVDQASEQFF
. TRBJ2-7 . TRBV28 TGTGCCAGCAGTTTGGGGAGGGAGCAGTACTTC CASSLGREQYF
. TRBJ1-5 . TRBV18 TGTGCCAGCTCACCTTCTAGACAGGAGAATCAGCCCCAGCATTTT CASSPSRQENQPQHF
. TRBJ1-2 TRBD1 TRBV19 TGTGCCAGTAGAGGGGACAGGAACTATGGCTACACCTTC CASRGDRNYGYTF
. TRBJ2-7 TRBD2 TRBV5-6 TGTGCCAGCAGCTTGGCGGGAGGGCCCGAGCAGTACTTC CASSLAGGPEQYF
. TRBJ2-1 TRBD2 TRBV19 TGTGCCAGTGGGACTAGCGGGAGGTTCGGTGAGCAGTTCTTC CASGTSGRFGEQFF
. TRBJ1-1 TRBD1 TRBV5-6 TGTGCCAGCAGCCCAGGGACAGGAACAGAAGCTTTCTTT CASSPGTGTEAFF
. TRBJ1-5 . TRBV6-6 TGTGCCAGCACCAACGGACAGTTTAGCAATCAGCCCCAGCATTTT CASTNGQFSNQPQHF
. TRBJ2-3 TRBD2 TRBV10-1 TGCGCCAGCAGTGAGGGGCTAGCGGGCACAGATACGCAGTATTTT CASSEGLAGTDTQYF
. TRBJ2-5 . TRBV15 TGTGCCACCAGCAGGGGAGACCTTCAAGAGACCCAGTACTTC CATSRGDLQETQYF
. TRBJ1-5 TRBD1 TRBV19 TGTGCCAGTAGTACCGGACAGGACGGTCAGCCCCAGCATTTT CASSTGQDGQPQHF
. TRBJ2-2 TRBD1 TRBV28 TGTGCCAGCACGACCGACAGGGCGGCCGGGGAGCTGTTTTTT CASTTDRAAGELFF
. TRBJ2-7 . TRBV10-3 TGTGCCATTCAAGACAGACCAACCTACGAGCAGTACTTC CAIQDRPTYEQYF
. TRBJ1-1 . TRBV4-1 TGCGCCAGCAGCCGACGACAGGCGACCTACATGAACACTGAAGCTTTCTTT CASSRRQATYMNTEAFF
. TRBJ2-3 . TRBV7-9 TGTGCCAGCAGCCCCCGAGCAGCGCCAGATACGCAGTATTTT CASSPRAAPDTQYF
. TRBJ2-2 TRBD2 TRBV2 TGTGCCAGCAGTGAACGGGCGGGAGGTCCCGGGGAGCTGTTTTTT CASSERAGGPGELFF
once TRBJ2-3 TRBD1 TRBV7-3 TGTGCCAGCAGCTTCCGGGACAGAGCCACAGATACGCAGTATTTT CASSFRDRATDTQYF
. TRBJ2-1 . TRBV13 TGTGCCAGCAGCTTACTACTAAATTCCTACAATGAGCAGTTCTTC CASSLLLNSYNEQFF
. TRBJ2-3 TRBD2 TRBV7-3 TGTGCCAGCAGCGAACTAGCGGGGACCCCCGCAGATACGCAGTATTTT CASSELAGTPADTQYF
. TRBJ2-5 . TRBV18 TGTGCCAGCTCACCACCTATGGGGGCTGAGACCCAGTACTTC CASSPPMGAETQYF
. TRBJ2-7 TRBD2 TRBV6-2/TRBV6-3 TGTGCCAGCAGTTATTACTGGGATAGCGGGTCCTACGAGCAGTACTTC CASSYYWDSGSYEQYF
once TRBJ1-6 TRBD1 TRBV27 TGTGCCAGCAGTCCGCTACAGGGGGCCAAATCACCCCTCCACTTT CASSPLQGAKSPLHF
. TRBJ2-7 TRBD2 TRBV4-2 TGTGCCAGCAGCCCAGAGGCTAGCGGGAATTATTACTACGAGCAGTACTTC CASSPEASGNYYYEQYF
few TRBJ2-1 . TRBV4-1 TGCGCCAGCACCCGGGGGATGGAGCAGTTCTTC CASTRGMEQFF
. TRBJ2-1 . TRBV9 TGTGCCAGCAGCAGGGGTAACAATGAGCAGTTCTTC CASSRGNNEQFF